Shown below are 18 T cell receptor beta chains from a single sample sequenced in a study of blood T cell repertoires in COVID-19. The table came from immunoSEQ multiplex PCR; TCRdb's copy has only in-frame clones and leaves some out. Of more than 300,000 clones listed, approximately 90% are singletons. The sample taken for sequencing was PBMCs or T cells enriched from blood (not recorded which). The receptors derive from a woman under 40 who had recovered from COVID-19.

The chain has TRBV3-1 (or the pseudogene TRBV3-2) and TRBJ1-3; D is uncertain. The CDR3 spans 14 residues. Germline V gene sequence: CDR1 LGHDT, CDR2 YNNKEL (reference sequence). V shed 3 bases and J shed 4 bases, with 10 bases lying between them. The CDR3 sequence: CASSQLLSGNTIYF. CDR3 DNA: TGTGCCAGCAGCCAGTTACTCTCCGGAAACACCATATATTTT.

DNA for the CDR3: TGCGCCAGCAGTGAGTGGCAGGGGGCGATAGGTGAGCAGTTCTTC. This translates into CASSEWQGAIGEQFF. The chain uses TRBV10-1 and TRBJ2-1, with 8 bases that match TRBD1. Per the germline V gene, CDR1 is WNHNN and CDR2 is SYGVQD (reference sequence). V trimming: 1 base; J trimming: 9 bases; junction bases outside the gene matches: 8. This CDR3 is built from 15 residues.

V gene TRBV5-5 combines with J gene TRBJ1-1; no definite D call. This CDR3 has 14 residues. Germline V lookup: CDR1 SGHKS, CDR2 YYEKEE (reference sequence). V was shortened by 3 bases and J by 2 bases, with 11 bases between the two germline ends. CDR3 region: CASSSALPNTEAFF. The CDR3 DNA reads TGTGCCAGCAGCTCCGCACTTCCTAACACTGAAGCTTTCTTT.

The chain couples TRBV29-1 to TRBJ1-1, with 9 bases lining up with TRBD1. The trim removed 7 bases at V and 11 bases at J, leaving 17 bases unmatched. The CDR3 runs 14 residues. Germline values: CDR1 SQVTM, CDR2 ANQGSEA. CDR3 loop: CSATPGTGFGEAFF. The CDR3 region has the DNA TGCAGCGCAACACCCGGGACAGGGTTCGGGGAGGCTTTCTTT.

V is TRBV3-1 (or the pseudogene TRBV3-2) and J is TRBJ1-3; unclear D gene. Germline CDR1 reads LGHDT; CDR2 reads YNNKEL (reference sequence). CDR3 length: 14 residues. Deletions cut 6 bases from V and 2 bases from J, with 11 bases between. The CDR3 reads CASRAAVAGNTIYF. As DNA, the CDR3 is TGTGCCAGCAGGGCCGCAGTGGCTGGAAACACCATATATTTT.

The table lists this clone with a count of one. This chain joins TRBV7-2 and TRBJ1-3; 7 bases align to TRBD1. Germline values: CDR1 SGHTA, CDR2 FQGNSA. J lost 8 bases, V lost 2 bases, and 3 bases had no gene match. CDR3 length: 13 amino acids. The CDR3 region is CASSLSQGDTIYF. The CDR3, as DNA: TGTGCCAGCAGCTTATCTCAGGGGGACACCATATATTTT.

The chain carries TRBV5-1 and TRBJ2-1; 11 nucleotides match TRBD2. V trimming: 4 bases; J trimming: 0 bases; junction bases outside the gene matches: 15. This CDR3 region has 20 residues. From germline, CDR1 is SGHRS and CDR2 YFSETQ. CDR3 bases: TGCGCCAGCAGCCCGCTGCGGTCTAGCGGGGGGTACAGCTCCTACAATGAGCAGTTCTTC. Amino acids: CASSPLRSSGGYSSYNEQFF.

This chain connects TRBV19 to TRBJ1-2; D call uncertain. Trimming took 0 bases from V and 4 from J, leaving 12 bases between them. From germline, CDR1 is LNHDA and CDR2 SQIVND (reference sequence). This CDR3 is built from 15 residues. CDR3 nucleotide sequence: TGTGCCAGTAGTATAGATCTATCGGGAGCCTATGGCTACACCTTC. This codes for CASSIDLSGAYGYTF. Filled out from reference TRBV19 and TRBJ1-2, the complete variable domain reads DGGITQSPKYLFRKEGQNVTLSCEQNLNHDAMYWYRQDPGQGLRLIYYSQIVNDFQKGDIAEGYSVSREKKESFPLTVTSAQKNPTAFYLCASSIDLSGAYGYTFGSGTRLTVV.

V is TRBV11-2 and J is TRBJ2-1; 8 bases are shared with TRBD2. Germline-derived CDR1 and CDR2 are SGHAT and FQNNGV. After removal of 5 bases from V and 9 bases from J, the junction contained 6 bases not matched to a gene. The CDR3 consists of 13 residues. As DNA, the CDR3 is TGTGCCAGCAGCCAGGACCGGGGGGGTGAGCAGTTCTTC. As protein: CASSQDRGGEQFF. The whole variable domain, remainder taken from reference TRBV11-2 and TRBJ2-1, is EAGVAQSPRYKIIEKRQSVAFWCNPISGHATLYWYQQILGQGPKLLIQFQNNGVVDDSQLPKDRFSAERLKGVDSTLKIQPAKLEDSAVYLCASSQDRGGEQFFGPGTRLTVL.

This chain joins TRBV19 and TRBJ1-3, with unresolved D. The CDR3 length is 15 residues. CDR1 is LNHDA and CDR2 is SQIVND in the germline V gene (reference sequence). The V and J ends lost 7 bases and 0 bases respectively, with 13 bases between them. The DNA of the CDR3 is TGTGCCAGTACCCTTTATGGCACCTCTGGAAACACCATATATTTT. This encodes CASTLYGTSGNTIYF.

This rearrangement joins TRBV2 to TRBJ1-2; D might be TRBD1 (6 bases). CDR1 SNHLY and CDR2 FYNNEI come from the germline V gene. The CDR3 extends over 13 amino acids. V was trimmed by 7 bases and J by 9 bases, leaving 18 bases between them. This CDR3 is CASTPSGTGSYTF. The CDR3 DNA is TGTGCCAGCACCCCTAGCGGAACAGGGAGCTACACCTTC.

The chain carries TRBV7-9 and TRBJ1-1, with 7 bases aligning to TRBD1. From germline, CDR1 is SEHNR and CDR2 FQNEAQ (reference sequence). V was pared by 5 bases and J by 5 bases, with 8 bases of the junction left unmatched. This CDR3 region has 14 residues. CDR3 residues: CASSVLQGVTEAFF. For the CDR3, the DNA is TGTGCCAGCAGCGTCCTTCAGGGGGTGACTGAAGCTTTCTTT.

This chain links TRBV4-2 with TRBJ2-5; D is ambiguous. Germline CDR1 is LGHNA and CDR2 is YNFKEQ. CDR3 length: 15 amino acids. Trimming left V 0 bases short and J 4 bases short, with 12 bases between. CDR3 protein: CASSQDPYPGETQYF. The CDR3 region has the DNA TGTGCCAGCAGCCAAGATCCCTACCCTGGAGAGACCCAGTACTTC.

V usage is TRBV6-5 and J usage is TRBJ1-3; no definite D call. Germline loops: CDR1 MNHEY, CDR2 SVGAGI. The CDR3 length is 13 residues. The ends were cut back, 6 bases at V and 2 bases at J, with 8 bases in the middle. For the CDR3, the DNA is TGTGCCAGCAGAGGGAGGGCTGGAAACACCATATATTTT. Amino acids: CASRGRAGNTIYF.

This chain uses TRBV29-1 with TRBJ2-7, with TRBD1 matching over 8 bases. This CDR3 is 13 amino acids long. In germline, CDR1 is SQVTM, CDR2 ANQGSEA. Trimming removed 4 bases from V and 5 bases from J; junction bases left unmatched: 7. CDR3 DNA: TGCAGCGTTGGGGGTCCCAGGGGGCACGAGCAGTACTTC. Its translation is CSVGGPRGHEQYF.

V and J are TRBV9 and TRBJ1-4; 9 bases agree with TRBD1. Germline V gene lookup returns CDR1 SGDLS and CDR2 YYNGEE. This CDR3 has 13 amino acids. V was clipped by 4 bases and J by 14 bases; unmatched bases: 9. In DNA, the CDR3 is TGTGCCAGCAGCCCTTTGGACAGGGGCCCCCTGTTTTTT. This sequence encodes CASSPLDRGPLFF. Full variable domain (outside the CDR3, taken from reference TRBV9 and TRBJ1-4): DSGVTQTPKHLITATGQRVTLRCSPRSGDLSVYWYQQSLDQGLQFLIQYYNGEERAKGNILERFSAQQFPDLHSELNLSSLELGDSALYFCASSPLDRGPLFFGSGTQLSVL.

V gene TRBV29-1 combines with J gene TRBJ1-1; the D gene is possibly TRBD1 (5 bases). Germline V gene lookup returns CDR1 SQVTM and CDR2 ANQGSEA. CDR3 size: 13 residues. Deletions cut 7 bases from V and 1 base from J, with 13 bases between. The CDR3 DNA is TGCAGCGGTGATACAGGATCGAACACTGAAGCTTTCTTT. It codes for CSGDTGSNTEAFF.

The chain is built from TRBV18 and TRBJ1-2; no reliable D call. The CDR3 spans 14 residues. Trimming cost V 4 bases and J 4 bases, with 13 bases left between them. Germline-derived CDR1 and CDR2 are KGHSH and LQKENI. The CDR3 bases are TGTGCCAGCTCACTTTCTGGGCAGGTCTATGGCTACACCTTC. It yields the protein CASSLSGQVYGYTF.